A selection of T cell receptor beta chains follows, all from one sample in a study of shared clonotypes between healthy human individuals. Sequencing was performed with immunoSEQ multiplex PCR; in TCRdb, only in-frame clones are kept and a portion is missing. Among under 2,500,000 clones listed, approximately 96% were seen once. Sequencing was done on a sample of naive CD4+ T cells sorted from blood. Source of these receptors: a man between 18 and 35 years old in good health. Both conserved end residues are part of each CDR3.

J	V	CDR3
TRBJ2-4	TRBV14	CASSPGAGNIQYF
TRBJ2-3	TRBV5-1	CASSLLDGQEPTNF
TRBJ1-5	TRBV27	CASSLVHTVGNQPQHF
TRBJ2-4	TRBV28	CASSRGQGQNIQYF
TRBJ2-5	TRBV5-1	CASSGAGVGETQYF
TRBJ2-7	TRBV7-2	CASSEHPGLAGDEQYF
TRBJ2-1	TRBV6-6	CASRNDLVGGGNEQFF
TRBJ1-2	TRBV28	CASSFSQGAGRYGYTF
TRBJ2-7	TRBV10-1	CASSLRTSGEQYF
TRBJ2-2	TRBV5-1	CASSLQTNTGELFF
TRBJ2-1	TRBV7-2	CASSLGLVFSGNEQFF
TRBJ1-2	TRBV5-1	CASSLEAPNYGYTF
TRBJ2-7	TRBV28	CAPRPLPSSYEQYF
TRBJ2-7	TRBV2	CASLNQALASYEQYF
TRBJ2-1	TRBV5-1	CASSLEPGPSSYNEQFF
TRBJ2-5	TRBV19	CASSKRAQETQYF
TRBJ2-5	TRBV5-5	CASSFGGQSQETQYF
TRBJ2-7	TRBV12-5	CASGIEGGHYEQYF
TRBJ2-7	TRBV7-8	CASSSGGTAYYEQYF
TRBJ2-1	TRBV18	CASSPPVRGIVVNEQFF
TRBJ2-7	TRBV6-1	CASSARGPYEQYF
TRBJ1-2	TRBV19	CASSTRGSNYGYTF
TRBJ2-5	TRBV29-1	CSVEEARRETQYF
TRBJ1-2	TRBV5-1	CASSLDLLGQTSNYGYTF
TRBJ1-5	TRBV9	CASSVEGGARNQPQHF
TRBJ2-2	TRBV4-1	CASSQGVNTYTGELFF
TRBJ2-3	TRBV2	CASSETQGASDTQYF
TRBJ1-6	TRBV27	CASRDPGGFNSPLHF
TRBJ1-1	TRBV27	CASSPRGGANTEAFF
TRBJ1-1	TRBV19	CASKRGQADTEAFF
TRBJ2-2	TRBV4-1	CASSLLAGYTGELFF
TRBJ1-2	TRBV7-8	CASSLEGQGHGYTF
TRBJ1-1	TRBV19	CASSIRAGMNTEAFF
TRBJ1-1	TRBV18	CASSPRLGETEAFF
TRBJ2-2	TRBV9	CASSEGNSVAGELFF
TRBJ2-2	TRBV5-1	CASSARGTSNTGELFF
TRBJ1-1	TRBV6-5	CASSYWTGGGNTEAFF